A single sample is the source of the 9 T cell receptor beta chains below, sequenced in a study of cytomegalovirus exposure and HLA in healthy donors (dated by TCRdb to about 2017). The library relied on the immunoSEQ multiplex PCR assay. For the multiplex PCR, a mixture combining 60 forward primers for TCR Vbeta segments and 13 reverse primers for TCR Jbeta segments was used. Held by TCRdb, this immuneACCESS table contains in-frame sequences only and omits some clones. Under half of the omission traces to an unresolved V gene where checked; the cause of the rest is unknown. The sample table holds some 120,000 clones, of which less than 85% were seen once. Together, the top ten hold 2.5% to 3% of the sample. The source material was PBMCs. The receptors originated from a man aged 25 to 45 in good health and CMV-seronegative.

The chain has TRBV12-5 and TRBJ1-5; no reliable D call. The CDR3 totals 15 residues. V lost 1 base, J lost 2 bases, and 9 bases lay in between. Germline CDR1 and CDR2: LGHNT and FRNRAP. Written as DNA, the CDR3 is TGTGCTAGTGGTTTGGCCCGACTGGGCAATCAGCCCCAGCATTTT. Translated, it gives CASGLARLGNQPQHF.

This chain uses TRBV28 with TRBJ2-7; TRBD2 matches 7 bases. The CDR3 is 12 residues long. The V gene's germline CDR1 is MDHEN and CDR2 SYDVKM. V lost 7 bases, J lost 4 bases, and 4 bases stayed unmatched. CDR3 protein: CASTISGYEQYF. The CDR3 DNA reads as TGTGCCAGCACCATTAGCGGGTACGAGCAGTACTTC.

The chain is built from TRBV25-1 and TRBJ2-7; D may be TRBD2 (6 bases). CDR1 is MGHDK and CDR2 is SYGVNS in the germline V gene. Trimming stripped 4 bases from V and 4 bases from J, with 17 bases between. The CDR3 contains 15 residues. Here the CDR3 DNA reads TGTGCCAGCAGTGCTCTCGGCGGGACGAGTTACGAGCAGTACTTC. As protein: CASSALGGTSYEQYF.

Only a few counts were recorded for this clone. The chain links TRBV18 to TRBJ1-1, with 8 nucleotides matching TRBD1. V gave up 3 bases and J gave up 1 base; unmatched junction bases: 1. The CDR3 totals 14 residues. CDR1 and CDR2 from the germline V gene are KGHSH and LQKENI. CDR3 coding DNA: TGTGCCAGCTCACCGGGACAGGCGAACACTGAAGCTTTCTTT. Protein: CASSPGQANTEAFF.

The chain employs TRBV19 and TRBJ2-1; 7 bases align to TRBD2. Trimming took 3 bases from V and 2 from J; bases not matched to a gene: 4. The CDR3 loop spans 15 amino acids. Germline V CDR1 and CDR2: LNHDA, SQIVND (reference sequence). The CDR3 reads CASSIRLAAYNEQFF. CDR3 DNA: TGTGCCAGTAGTATTCGGCTAGCGGCCTACAATGAGCAGTTCTTC.

The chain recombines TRBV5-6 with TRBJ2-1, with 8 bases fitting TRBD1. The V gene's germline CDR1 is SGHDT and CDR2 YYEEEE. This CDR3 has 11 amino acids. The V gene end was trimmed by 4 bases and the J gene end by 9 bases; junction bases not matched to a gene: 0. The DNA of the CDR3 is TGTGCCAGCAGCGGACAGGGTGAGCAGTTCTTC. It translates to CASSGQGEQFF.

The chain uses TRBV11-3 and TRBJ2-1; 9 bases are a match to TRBD2. V dropped 5 bases and J dropped 2; count of bases not matched to a gene: 13. The CDR3 runs 18 residues. Germline values: CDR1 SGHNT, CDR2 YENEEA. CDR3 region: CASSLTFWTSATYNEQFF. Here the CDR3 DNA reads TGTGCCAGCAGCCTAACATTTTGGACTAGCGCAACCTACAATGAGCAGTTCTTC.

This rearrangement joins TRBV5-1 to TRBJ1-2, with a tentative D call TRBD1 (6 bases). Germline values: CDR1 SGHRS, CDR2 YFSETQ. The CDR3 is made up of 18 amino acids. Trimming removed 0 bases from V and 3 bases from J, with 21 bases in between. The CDR3 protein is CASSLGGGARFGDYGYTF. The CDR3 bases are TGCGCCAGCAGCTTGGGTGGGGGCGCCCGCTTCGGGGACTATGGCTACACCTTC.

The V gene is TRBV5-1, the J gene TRBJ2-3, with 11 bases matching TRBD2. Germline assignment: CDR1 SGHRS and CDR2 YFSETQ. CDR3 size: 15 residues. V was pared by 2 bases and J by 2 bases, with 1 base of the junction left unmatched. CDR3 loop: CASSLLAGDTDTQYF. CDR3 DNA sequence: TGCGCCAGCAGCTTACTAGCGGGAGACACAGATACGCAGTATTTT.